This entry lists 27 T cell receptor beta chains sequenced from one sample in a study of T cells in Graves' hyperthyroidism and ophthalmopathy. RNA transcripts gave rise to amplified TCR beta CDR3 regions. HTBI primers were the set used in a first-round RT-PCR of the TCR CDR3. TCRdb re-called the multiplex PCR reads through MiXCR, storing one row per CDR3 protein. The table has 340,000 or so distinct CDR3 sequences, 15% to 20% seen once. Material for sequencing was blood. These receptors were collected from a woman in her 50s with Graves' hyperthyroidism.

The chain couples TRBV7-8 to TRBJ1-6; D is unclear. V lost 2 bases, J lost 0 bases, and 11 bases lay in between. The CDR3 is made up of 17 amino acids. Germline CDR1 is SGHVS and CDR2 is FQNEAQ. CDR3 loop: CASSLSPRSSYNSPLHF. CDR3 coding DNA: TGTGCCAGCAGCTTATCCCCGAGGAGCTCCTATAATTCACCCCTCCACTTT.

CDR3 sequence: CATRQQGSSGNTIYF. The CDR3 DNA sequence: TGTGCCACCAGACAACAGGGGAGCTCTGGAAACACCATATATTTT. The chain is built from TRBV10-3 and TRBJ1-3; TRBD1 aligns across 7 bases. This CDR3 region has 15 residues. Germline lookup yields CDR1 ENHRY and CDR2 SYGVKD. Losses at the gene ends were 10 bases for V and 0 bases for J; bases not matched to a gene: 9.

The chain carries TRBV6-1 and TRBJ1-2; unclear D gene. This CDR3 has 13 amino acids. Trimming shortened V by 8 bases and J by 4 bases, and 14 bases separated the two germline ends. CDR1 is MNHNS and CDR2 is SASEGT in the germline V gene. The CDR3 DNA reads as TGTGCCAGCCGAAGAGGGTCAGCCTATGGCTACACCTTC. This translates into CASRRGSAYGYTF.

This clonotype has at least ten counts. The CDR3 here is CASSEAGSLAYEQYV. The DNA for the CDR3 is TGTGCCAGCAGCGAGGCGGGTTCCCTTGCCTACGAGCAGTACGTC. The V and J genes are TRBV11-2 and TRBJ2-7; a weak D match, TRBD2 (5 bases). V shed 5 bases and J shed 2 bases, with 16 bases lying between them. In germline, CDR1 is SGHAT, CDR2 FQNNGV. This CDR3 comprises 15 residues.

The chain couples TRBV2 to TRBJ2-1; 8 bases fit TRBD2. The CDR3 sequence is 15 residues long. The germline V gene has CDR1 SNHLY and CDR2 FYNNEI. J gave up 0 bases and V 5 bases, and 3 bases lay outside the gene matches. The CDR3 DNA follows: TGTGCCAGCAGTCCGGGGGGGTTCTCCTACAATGAGCAGTTCTTC. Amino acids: CASSPGGFSYNEQFF. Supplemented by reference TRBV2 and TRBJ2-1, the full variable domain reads EPEVTQTPSHQVTQMGQEVILRCVPISNHLYFYWYRQILGQKVEFLVSFYNNEISEKSEIFDDQFSVERPDGSNFTLKIRSTKLEDSAMYFCASSPGGFSYNEQFFGPGTRLTVL.

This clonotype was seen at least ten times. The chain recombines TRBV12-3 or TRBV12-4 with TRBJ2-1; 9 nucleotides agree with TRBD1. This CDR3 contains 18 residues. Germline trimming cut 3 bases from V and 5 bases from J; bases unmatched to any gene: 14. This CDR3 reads CASSFTGGAAGPHNEQFF. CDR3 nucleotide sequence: TGTGCCAGCAGTTTTACAGGGGGCGCAGCGGGCCCGCACAATGAGCAGTTCTTC.

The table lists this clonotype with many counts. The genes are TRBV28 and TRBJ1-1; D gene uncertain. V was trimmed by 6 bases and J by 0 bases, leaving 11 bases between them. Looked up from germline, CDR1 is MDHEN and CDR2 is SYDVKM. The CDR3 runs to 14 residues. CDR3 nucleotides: TGTGCCAGCAGCTTCGGCCGGATGAACACTGAAGCTTTCTTT. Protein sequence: CASSFGRMNTEAFF.

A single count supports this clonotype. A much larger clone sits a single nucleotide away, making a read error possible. The CDR3 DNA is TGCGCCGGCAGCCCGGGGACTAGCGGAGATACGCAGTATTTT. This translates into CAGSPGTSGDTQYF. The chain joins TRBV5-1 to TRBJ2-3; TRBD2 aligns across 11 bases. In germline, CDR1 is SGHRS, CDR2 YFSETQ. CDR3 length: 14 residues.

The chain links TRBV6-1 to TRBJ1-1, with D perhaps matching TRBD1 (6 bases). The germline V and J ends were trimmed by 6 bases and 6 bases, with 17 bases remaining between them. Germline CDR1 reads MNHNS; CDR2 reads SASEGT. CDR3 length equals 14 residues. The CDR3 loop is CASSSRDNLPEAFF. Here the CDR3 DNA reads TGTGCCAGCAGCTCCCGGGACAACTTACCTGAAGCTTTCTTT.

The CDR3 bases are TGCGCCAGCAGCACACAGTCGGACACTGAAGCTTTCTTT. This codes for CASSTQSDTEAFF. The rearrangement uses TRBV5-1 and TRBJ1-1; no firm D call. This CDR3 is built from 13 residues. Germline CDR1 SGHRS, CDR2 YFSETQ. V shed 4 bases and J shed 3 bases, with 10 bases lying between them.

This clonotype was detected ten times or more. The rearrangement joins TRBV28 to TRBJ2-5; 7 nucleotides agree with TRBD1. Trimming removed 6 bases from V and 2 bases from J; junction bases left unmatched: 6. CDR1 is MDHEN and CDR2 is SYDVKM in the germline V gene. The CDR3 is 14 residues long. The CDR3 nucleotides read TGTGCCAGCAGCTTCGGGACAGCTCAAGAGACCCAGTACTTC. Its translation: CASSFGTAQETQYF.

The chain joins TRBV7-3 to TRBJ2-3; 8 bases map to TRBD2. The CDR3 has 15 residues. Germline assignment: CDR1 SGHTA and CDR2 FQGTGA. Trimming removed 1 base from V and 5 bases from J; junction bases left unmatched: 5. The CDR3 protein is CASSLRRGEEDTQYF. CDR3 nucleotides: TGTGCCAGCAGCTTAAGGCGGGGGGAGGAAGATACGCAGTATTTT.

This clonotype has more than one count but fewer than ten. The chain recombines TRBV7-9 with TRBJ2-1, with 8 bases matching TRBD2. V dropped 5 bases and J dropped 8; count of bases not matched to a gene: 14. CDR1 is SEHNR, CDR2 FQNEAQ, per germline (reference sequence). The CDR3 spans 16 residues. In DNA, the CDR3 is TGTGCCAGCAGCCCCTCCCTAGCGGGTCAAAGAGATGAGCAGTTCTTC. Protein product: CASSPSLAGQRDEQFF.

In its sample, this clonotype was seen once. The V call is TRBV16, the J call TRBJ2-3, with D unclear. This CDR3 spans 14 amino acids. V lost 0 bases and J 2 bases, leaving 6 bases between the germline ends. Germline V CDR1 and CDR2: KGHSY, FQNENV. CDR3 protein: CASSQSTFTDTQYF. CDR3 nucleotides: TGTGCCAGCAGCCAATCGACTTTCACAGATACGCAGTATTTT.

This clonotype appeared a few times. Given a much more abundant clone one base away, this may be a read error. The CDR3 is CASSFMGKTEAFF. CDR3 bases: TGTGCCAGCAGTTTCATGGGGAAAACTGAAGCTTTCTTT. The chain links TRBV12-3 or TRBV12-4 to TRBJ1-1; no definite D call. V shed 3 bases and J shed 5 bases, with 10 bases lying between them. The CDR3 loop spans 13 amino acids.

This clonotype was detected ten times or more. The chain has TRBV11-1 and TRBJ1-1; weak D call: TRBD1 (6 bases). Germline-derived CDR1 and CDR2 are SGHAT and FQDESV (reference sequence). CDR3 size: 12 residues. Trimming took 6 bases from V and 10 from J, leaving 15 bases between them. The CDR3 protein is CASRSTGKRAFF. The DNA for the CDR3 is TGTGCCAGCAGATCAACAGGGAAGCGAGCTTTCTTT.

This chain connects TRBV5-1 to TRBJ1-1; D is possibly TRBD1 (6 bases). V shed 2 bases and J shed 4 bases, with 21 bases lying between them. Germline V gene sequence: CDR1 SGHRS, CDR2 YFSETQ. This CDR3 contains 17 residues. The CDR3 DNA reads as TGCGCCAGCAGCTTACTTCTTGGGGGCTTAGGGAGCACTGAAGCTTTCTTT. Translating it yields CASSLLLGGLGSTEAFF.

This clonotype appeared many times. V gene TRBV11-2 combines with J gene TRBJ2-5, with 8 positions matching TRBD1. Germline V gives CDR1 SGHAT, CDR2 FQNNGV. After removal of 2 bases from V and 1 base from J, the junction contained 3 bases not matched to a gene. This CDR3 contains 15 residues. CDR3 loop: CASSLWTGPQETQYF. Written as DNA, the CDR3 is TGTGCCAGCAGCTTATGGACAGGGCCCCAAGAGACCCAGTACTTC.

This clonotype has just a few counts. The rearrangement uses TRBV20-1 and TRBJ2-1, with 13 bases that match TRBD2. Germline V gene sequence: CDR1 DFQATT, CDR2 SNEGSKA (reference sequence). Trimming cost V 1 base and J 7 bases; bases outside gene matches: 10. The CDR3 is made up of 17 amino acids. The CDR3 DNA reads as TGCAGTGCTAGAGTCAGGTTGGGACTAGCGGGATCTAATGAGCAGTTCTTC. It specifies CSARVRLGLAGSNEQFF.

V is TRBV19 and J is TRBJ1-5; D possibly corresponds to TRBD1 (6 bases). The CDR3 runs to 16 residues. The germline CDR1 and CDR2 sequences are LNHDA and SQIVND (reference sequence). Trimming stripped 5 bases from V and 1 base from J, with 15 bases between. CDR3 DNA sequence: TGTGCCAGTAGTCCCCGGGACATTTTAAGCAATCAGCCCCAGCATTTT. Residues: CASSPRDILSNQPQHF. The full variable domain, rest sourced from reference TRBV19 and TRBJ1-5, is DGGITQSPKYLFRKEGQNVTLSCEQNLNHDAMYWYRQDPGQGLRLIYYSQIVNDFQKGDIAEGYSVSREKKESFPLTVTSAQKNPTAFYLCASSPRDILSNQPQHFGDGTRLSIL.

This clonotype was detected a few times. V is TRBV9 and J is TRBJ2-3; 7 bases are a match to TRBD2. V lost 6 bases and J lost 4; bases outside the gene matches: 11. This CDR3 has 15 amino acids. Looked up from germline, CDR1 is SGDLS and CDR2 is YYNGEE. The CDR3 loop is CASNTAGVVSDTQYF. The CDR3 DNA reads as TGTGCCAGCAATACGGCGGGAGTGGTTTCAGATACGCAGTATTTT.

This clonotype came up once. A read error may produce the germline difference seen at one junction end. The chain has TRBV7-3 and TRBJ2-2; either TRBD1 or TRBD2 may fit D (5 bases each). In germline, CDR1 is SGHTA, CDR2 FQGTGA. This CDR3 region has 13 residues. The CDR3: CASAGANTGELVF. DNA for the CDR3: TGTGCCAGCGCTGGGGCGAACACCGGGGAGCTGGTTTTT. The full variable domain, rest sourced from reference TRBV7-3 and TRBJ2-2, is GAGVSQTPSNKVTEKGKYVELRCDPISGHTALYWYRQSLGQGPEFLIYFQGTGAADDSGLPNDRFFAVRPEGSVSTLKIQRTERGDSAVYLCASAGANTGELVFGEGSRLTVL.

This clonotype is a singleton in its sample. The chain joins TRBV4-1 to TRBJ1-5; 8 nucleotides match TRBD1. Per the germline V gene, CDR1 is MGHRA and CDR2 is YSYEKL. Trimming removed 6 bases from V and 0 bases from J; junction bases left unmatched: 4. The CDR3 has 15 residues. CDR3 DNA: TGCGCCAGCAGTCCCGACAGGGGTAGCAATCAGCCCCAGCATTTT. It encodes CASSPDRGSNQPQHF.

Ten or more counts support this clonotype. The CDR3 DNA reads as TGTGCCAGCAGTTTAGGGGGTAGTCAGCCCCAGCATTTT. Translated: CASSLGGSQPQHF. The chain combines TRBV12-3 or TRBV12-4 with TRBJ1-5, with D unresolved. The CDR3 spans 13 residues. V dropped 1 base and J dropped 6 bases, with 7 bases sitting between them.

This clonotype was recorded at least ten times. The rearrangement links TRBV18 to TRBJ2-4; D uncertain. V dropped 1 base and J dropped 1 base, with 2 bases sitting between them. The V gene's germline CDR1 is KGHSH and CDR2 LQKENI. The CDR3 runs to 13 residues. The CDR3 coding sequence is TGTGCCAGCTCACCACAGGCCAAAAACATTCAGTACTTC. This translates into CASSPQAKNIQYF. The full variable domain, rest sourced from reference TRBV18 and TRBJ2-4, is NAGVMQNPRHLVRRRGQEARLRCSPMKGHSHVYWYRQLPEEGLKFMVYLQKENIIDESGMPKERFSAEFPKEGPSILRIQQVVRGDSAAYFCASSPQAKNIQYFGAGTRLSVL.

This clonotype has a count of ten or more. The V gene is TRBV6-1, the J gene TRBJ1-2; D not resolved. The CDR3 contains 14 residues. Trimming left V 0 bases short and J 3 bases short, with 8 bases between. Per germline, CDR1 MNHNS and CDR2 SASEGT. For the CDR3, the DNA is TGTGCCAGCAGTGAAGCAGCAGCGCACTATGGCTACACCTTC. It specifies CASSEAAAHYGYTF.

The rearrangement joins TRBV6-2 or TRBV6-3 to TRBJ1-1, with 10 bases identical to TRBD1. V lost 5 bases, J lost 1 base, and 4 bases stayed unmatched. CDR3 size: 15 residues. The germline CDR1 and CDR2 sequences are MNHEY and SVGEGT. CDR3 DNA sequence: TGTGCCAGCAGTGTAGGGACAGGGGCGAACACTGAAGCTTTCTTT. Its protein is CASSVGTGANTEAFF.